The source of this TCR beta chain is a study of radiation and T cells in renal cell carcinoma. Remarks on this clone: Its antigen is not known.

Documented time point: blood 2 weeks post-SBRT. Treatment in this sample: 15 Gy SBRT to primary tumor, nephrectomy 4 weeks later. The patient's renal cell carcinoma had clear cell pathology. Points from the study as a whole: In blood, top tumor clones expanded by 2 weeks, shrinking by 4.

V trimming: 3 bases; J trimming: 7 bases; junction bases outside the gene matches: 3. The germline CDR1 and CDR2 sequences are SGHRS and YFSETQ. This CDR3 has 15 amino acids. The protocol was immunoSEQ multiplex PCR, while the TCRdb copy is restricted to in-frame clones and leaves out a portion. The sample consists of around 130,000 clones, 80% to 90% of them appearing once. This receptor was taken from a woman aged 55-70 years with renal cell carcinoma. Material: blood, obtained from a patient whose treatment included radiotherapy and nephrectomy. The rearrangement uses TRBV5-1 and TRBJ1-6; TRBD1 matches 11 bases. The CDR3, as DNA: TGCGCCAGCAGCTGGGGGACAGGGGGAAATTCACCCCTCCACTTT. It codes for CASSWGTGGNSPLHF.